The clone carrying this TCR beta chain has at least ten counts. Antigen unknown. Amplified TCR beta CDR3 regions came from RNA transcripts. The HTBI primer set was used in a first-round RT-PCR of the TCR CDR3. MiXCR was run by TCRdb on the multiplex PCR reads, yielding one entry per CDR3 protein. The sample has 640,000 or so distinct CDR3 sequences, approximately 15% seen once; the top ten hold 6.5% to 9%. This sample is part of a study of T cells in Graves' hyperthyroidism and ophthalmopathy. For the study at large: Upon initial diagnosis and before any treatment, peripheral blood was collected.

Under 3 months was the duration of disease in ophthalmopathy patients, who also had a Clinical Activity Score of at least 3 and a NOSPECS grade of at least 4. Diagnosis relied on clinical symptoms, serum thyroxine and TRAb, thyroid ultrasound and orbital computed tomography. Study findings and constraints: Most clonotypes expanded in the thyroid (above 0.001) were also present in blood.

The sequencing input was blood. The origin of this receptor is a woman aged 18 to 35 with Graves' ophthalmopathy.

CDR3 coding DNA: TGTGCCAGCATCTCTTTGGGGGACTCCCGCCCAGATACGCAGTATTTT. Protein sequence: CASISLGDSRPDTQYF. The rearrangement links TRBV28 to TRBJ2-3; weak D call: TRBD2 (6 bases). CDR3 length: 16 residues. V dropped 7 bases and J dropped 4 bases, with 21 bases sitting between them. Germline V CDR1 and CDR2: MDHEN, SYDVKM.